The rows below give T cell receptor beta chains drawn from one sample of a study of blood T cell repertoires in COVID-19. Sequencing was performed with immunoSEQ multiplex PCR; in TCRdb, only in-frame clones are kept and a portion is missing. Of approximately 330,000 clones listed, 86% are singletons. What was sequenced was PBMCs or T cells enriched from blood (not recorded which). These receptor sequences come from a woman aged 40 to 55 with acute COVID-19. The CDR3 runs from the conserved cysteine through the conserved F or W. Fields, in order: V gene, J gene, CDR3 protein.

>TRBV7-2|TRBJ2-7
CASSPHQYEQYF
>TRBV28|TRBJ1-1
CASSSYEILQGVGTEAFF
>TRBV4-3|TRBJ2-2
CASSQDGGLLTGELFF
>TRBV3-1/TRBV3-2|TRBJ1-1
CASSTGVYTEAFF
>TRBV28|TRBJ2-6
CASRSGSGYRFGANVLTF
>TRBV20-1|TRBJ1-2
CSAIGGYGYTF
>TRBV19|TRBJ1-1
CASSTGDGMNTEAFF
>TRBV7-7|TRBJ2-1
CASSFQAGVGNEQFF
>TRBV2|TRBJ1-1
CASSGTVNTEAFF
>TRBV28|TRBJ2-7
CASRRRQGAVYEQYF
>TRBV28|TRBJ2-7
CASSSQEGNRVFYEQYF
>TRBV7-6|TRBJ1-1
CASSQNVAGNTEAFF
>TRBV18|TRBJ2-2
CASSPPDRLNTGELFF
>TRBV5-4|TRBJ1-2
CASSRGTEFLYGYTF
>TRBV9|TRBJ1-2
CASSVGALGADGYTF
>TRBV3-1/TRBV3-2|TRBJ2-7
CASSQGGLEQYF
>TRBV27|TRBJ2-2
CASSLSGGVNTGELFF
>TRBV6-5|TRBJ2-7
CASTRASLFYEQYF
>TRBV4-1|TRBJ1-1
CASSQDADTEAFF
>TRBV19|TRBJ1-1
CASSIMGQNTEAFF
>TRBV12-3/TRBV12-4|TRBJ2-2
CASSLTGPGELFF
>TRBV29-1|TRBJ1-1
CSVGRQSEAFF
>TRBV7-2|TRBJ2-5
CASSLGGGAEETQYF
>TRBV5-6|TRBJ1-2
CASSLGRQLYGYTF
>TRBV9|TRBJ2-3
CASSVGAGGTDTQYF
>TRBV19|TRBJ2-7
CASSITGGSGEQYF
>TRBV27|TRBJ1-1
CASSLTTGVNTEAFF
>TRBV6-2/TRBV6-3|TRBJ2-5
CASSYHERGGAETQYF
>TRBV6-2/TRBV6-3|TRBJ2-7
CASSVRGQEYF
>TRBV7-6|TRBJ1-5
CASSQTGTGGNQPQHF
>TRBV2|TRBJ1-1
CASSDRGVVAFF
>TRBV6-2/TRBV6-3|TRBJ2-7
CASSYPQRAFILTYEQYF
>TRBV24-1|TRBJ2-2
CATGSSSTGELFF
>TRBV2|TRBJ2-3
CASSEDPKSRTGNF
>TRBV7-2|TRBJ2-7
CASSLGQPVYEQYF
>TRBV19|TRBJ1-5
CASRDRGTSQPQHF
>TRBV7-6|TRBJ1-3
CASSLGVLGTGPGNTIYF
>TRBV7-9|TRBJ1-6
CASSDTLQGGFSPLHF
>TRBV3-1/TRBV3-2|TRBJ2-5
CASSLGGQETQYF
>TRBV6-5|TRBJ2-5
CASSPLGLEQETQYF
>TRBV4-3|TRBJ1-6
CASSQDLHSYNSPLHF
>TRBV27|TRBJ1-2
CASSIRQTLKANYGYTF
>TRBV11-2|TRBJ2-7
CASSLVSYEQYF
>TRBV2|TRBJ1-2
CASRPGQLTGGYTF
>TRBV2|TRBJ2-7
CASSEDTYEQYF
>TRBV6-5|TRBJ1-1
CASSNSGQTRAFF